This T cell receptor (beta chain) was obtained from a study of CD8 T cells in Susac syndrome. Trimming pared 3 bases from V and 6 bases from J, leaving 9 bases between. The V gene's germline CDR1 is SQVTM and CDR2 ANQGSEA. The CDR3 contains 11 residues. RNA totalling about 0.45 to 1 ug underwent reverse transcription with random hexamers. The method of amplification for TCR beta CDR3 was immunoSEQ multiplex PCR, covering 54 Vbeta and 13 Jbeta. TCRdb analysed the immunoSEQ multiplex PCR reads with MiXCR anew, one entry per CDR3 protein. Among some 120,000 distinct CDR3 sequences listed, around 94% were seen once. CD8+ and CD4+ T cells circulating in blood were sequenced for TCR beta. The multiple sclerosis controls, all treatment-naive patients, had relapsing-remitting disease that was stable or active. Through negative isolation, CD4+ and CD8+ T cells were obtained, while TEMRA cells were enriched using FACS.

The sequence derives from a human donor with multiple sclerosis. The sequenced sample was CD4+ T cells from PBMCs. V usage is TRBV29-1 and J usage is TRBJ2-7; D ambiguous. The CDR3 sequence: CSVDVGFEQYF. CDR3 DNA sequence: TGCAGCGTTGACGTCGGGTTCGAGCAGTACTTC.